A selection of T cell receptor beta chains follows, all from one sample in a study of control samples from healthy donors and cancer patients. Profiled with immunoSEQ multiplex PCR; TCRdb holds only in-frame clones, not every one. Here the sample spans about 160,000 clones, under 96% being singletons. The source material was blood. All receptors derive from a woman aged 25 to 45 in good health. CDR3s include the opening cysteine and the closing phenylalanine or tryptophan. Fields, in order: D gene, J gene, clone size, V gene, CDR3 protein, CDR3 DNA. A D gene is named only where the DNA matches it firmly. The listing skips clone size in some rows; elsewhere it reads once, few, many or a size class.

TRBD1 TRBJ1-5 NA TRBV10-2 CASGVQGEQPQHF TGCGCCAGCGGAGTACAGGGGGAACAGCCCCAGCATTTT
NA TRBJ1-6 once TRBV19 CASSMSGQALGSPLHF TGTGCCAGTAGTATGTCAGGGCAGGCCCTCGGATCACCCCTCCACTTT
NA TRBJ2-1 NA TRBV2 CASSVEGEQFF TGTGCCAGCAGTGTGGAGGGTGAGCAGTTCTTC
NA TRBJ1-3 NA TRBV7-8 CASSLDFGSSGNTIYF TGTGCCAGCAGCTTAGATTTCGGGAGCTCTGGAAACACCATATATTTT
NA TRBJ1-2 NA TRBV10-2 CASSAYPGGNYGYTF TGCGCCAGCAGTGCCTACCCGGGGGGTAACTATGGCTACACCTTC
TRBD1 TRBJ1-2 NA TRBV28 CASSLFGMTGNYGYTF TGTGCCAGCAGTTTATTTGGAATGACAGGGAACTATGGCTACACCTTC
NA TRBJ1-4 NA TRBV5-1 CASSLKGEKLFF TGCGCCAGCAGCTTGAAAGGCGAAAAACTGTTTTTT
NA TRBJ2-1 NA TRBV11-2 CATGPAYNEQFF TGTGCCACAGGACCGGCCTACAATGAGCAGTTCTTC
TRBD1 TRBJ1-1 NA TRBV19 CASSLGQVEAFF TGTGCCAGTAGTCTGGGACAGGTTGAAGCTTTCTTT
TRBD2 TRBJ2-3 NA TRBV5-1 CASSSHPGLGSDTQYF TGCGCCAGCAGCTCCCACCCGGGACTAGGTTCAGATACGCAGTATTTT
NA TRBJ2-7 once TRBV4-2 CASSQKRGFQAYEQYF TGTGCCAGCAGCCAAAAAAGGGGGTTCCAAGCCTACGAGCAGTACTTC
TRBD1 TRBJ1-2 NA TRBV29-1 CSVQDRDYGYTF TGCAGCGTACAAGACAGGGACTATGGCTACACCTTC
NA TRBJ2-2 NA TRBV28 CASSLLARGELFF TGTGCCAGCAGTTTACTAGCCCGGGGGGAGCTGTTTTTT
NA TRBJ1-5 NA TRBV18 CASSPPGGDSNQPQHF TGTGCCAGCTCACCACCGGGAGGGGATAGCAATCAGCCCCAGCATTTT
TRBD2 TRBJ2-1 NA TRBV9 CASSVGSGSFNEQFF TGTGCCAGCAGCGTAGGAAGCGGGAGTTTCAATGAGCAGTTCTTC
NA TRBJ2-5 once TRBV4-2 CASSPVGTSQETQYF TGTGCCAGCAGCCCCGTCGGGACAAGCCAAGAGACCCAGTACTTC
NA TRBJ2-1 NA TRBV11-2 CASSYHNEQFF TGTGCCAGCAGCTACCACAATGAGCAGTTCTTC
TRBD2 TRBJ2-1 NA TRBV11-2 CASSLGLAGSNEQFF TGTGCCAGCAGCTTGGGACTAGCGGGGTCCAATGAGCAGTTCTTC
NA TRBJ2-1 NA TRBV6-5 CASSYEPRKTEQFF TGTGCCAGCAGTTACGAACCCCGCAAGACTGAGCAGTTCTTC
NA TRBJ2-5 NA TRBV29-1 CSVDWSRETQYF TGCAGCGTTGATTGGAGTCGGGAGACCCAGTACTTC
NA TRBJ1-2 NA TRBV10-3 CAISEPIRPGYTF TGTGCCATCAGTGAGCCGATCCGTCCTGGCTACACCTTC
NA TRBJ2-7 NA TRBV5-1 CASSLTFSENEQYF TGCGCCAGCAGCCTGACATTCAGCGAAAACGAGCAGTACTTC
NA TRBJ1-1 NA TRBV28 CASSQGGMGGADTEAFF TGTGCCAGCAGCCAGGGAGGCATGGGGGGCGCCGACACTGAAGCTTTCTTT
NA TRBJ1-6 once TRBV6-2/TRBV6-3 CASSLLSRGNSPLHF TGTGCCAGCAGCCTTTTGAGTCGGGGAAATTCACCCCTCCACTTT
NA TRBJ1-2 NA TRBV19 CASSITGLGYTF TGTGCCAGTAGTATAACGGGGCTTGGCTACACCTTC
TRBD2 TRBJ2-2 NA TRBV29-1 CSAYSPGLAGIGELFF TGCAGCGCCTACTCTCCGGGGCTAGCGGGTATCGGGGAGCTGTTTTTT
TRBD1 TRBJ1-4 NA TRBV7-9 CASSLVQGGSEKLFF TGTGCCAGCAGCTTAGTGCAGGGGGGATCGGAAAAACTGTTTTTT
TRBD1 TRBJ1-6 NA TRBV5-1 CASSLAGGSYNSPLHF TGCGCCAGCAGCTTGGCAGGGGGCTCCTATAATTCACCCCTCCACTTT
NA TRBJ2-7 NA TRBV3-1/TRBV3-2 CASSQDWNFLEQYF TGTGCCAGCAGCCAAGATTGGAACTTCCTCGAGCAGTACTTC
TRBD1 TRBJ1-1 NA TRBV10-3 CAISGGGQGYTEAFF TGTGCCATCAGTGGAGGGGGACAGGGGTACACTGAAGCTTTCTTT
TRBD1 TRBJ1-2 NA TRBV28 CASRGTGDGYTF TGTGCCAGCAGGGGGACAGGGGACGGCTACACCTTC
TRBD1 TRBJ2-3 NA TRBV12-3/TRBV12-4 CASSLQGQATQYF TGTGCCAGCAGTTTGCAGGGACAGGCGACGCAGTATTTT
NA TRBJ2-1 once TRBV11-2 CASSLSGTSSYNEQFF TGTGCCAGCAGCCTATCAGGGACGAGCTCCTACAATGAGCAGTTCTTC
NA TRBJ1-1 NA TRBV29-1 CSVERNMNTEAFF TGCAGCGTTGAACGTAACATGAACACTGAAGCTTTCTTT
TRBD1 TRBJ2-1 NA TRBV2 CASNPDRTDEQFF TGTGCCAGCAACCCGGACAGGACGGATGAGCAGTTCTTC
TRBD2 TRBJ2-7 NA TRBV11-2 CASSLRTSGRYYEQYF TGTGCCAGCAGCTTGAGGACTAGCGGGAGGTACTACGAGCAGTACTTC
NA TRBJ2-1 NA TRBV6-4 CASSDNPTSGVGSNEQFF TGTGCCAGCAGTGACAACCCTACCTCGGGAGTCGGGTCCAATGAGCAGTTCTTC
TRBD2 TRBJ2-3 NA TRBV24-1 CATSDGLAPTDTQYF TGTGCCACCAGTGATGGACTAGCCCCCACAGATACGCAGTATTTT
NA TRBJ2-3 NA TRBV30 CAWTGTADTQYF TGTGCCTGGACCGGGACGGCAGATACGCAGTATTTT
TRBD1 TRBJ1-5 NA TRBV7-2 CASSSWAGGQPQHF TGTGCCAGCAGCTCCTGGGCAGGGGGCCAGCCCCAGCATTTT
TRBD1 TRBJ1-6 NA TRBV18 CASSPTGGPDNSPLHF TGTGCCAGCTCACCGACAGGGGGCCCTGATAATTCACCCCTCCACTTT
NA TRBJ1-1 NA TRBV5-1 CASSPNTGLGNEAFF TGCGCCAGCAGCCCTAACACAGGCCTCGGAAATGAGGCTTTCTTT
NA TRBJ2-1 NA TRBV2 CASSEERLSYNEQFF TGTGCCAGCAGTGAAGAGCGCCTCTCCTACAATGAGCAGTTCTTC
NA TRBJ2-7 NA TRBV13 CASSPRGQGLWEQYF TGTGCCAGCAGCCCTAGAGGGCAGGGGCTATGGGAGCAGTACTTC
TRBD1 TRBJ2-6 NA TRBV4-2 CASSQAFGQGNSGANVLTF TGTGCCAGCAGCCAAGCTTTTGGACAGGGAAATTCTGGGGCCAACGTCCTGACTTTC